Following are 29 T cell receptor beta chains from one sample sequenced in a study of T cell changes during pregnancy in multiple sclerosis. TCRdb keeps only in-frame clones here, not all; method: immunoSEQ multiplex PCR. Counted here are tens of thousands of clones, 70% to 90% occurring once; the ten biggest clones make up about 1.2%. Here the sequenced sample was CD4+ T cells from peripheral blood mononuclear cells, taken in the first trimester of pregnancy. These receptors all stem from a female donor in good health, enrolled as a control in a pregnancy study.

The chain recombines TRBV28 with TRBJ2-7; maybe TRBD1 (7 bases). Germline CDR1 and CDR2: MDHEN and SYDVKM. The CDR3 is 16 residues long. V dropped 4 bases and J dropped 0 bases, with 16 bases sitting between them. CDR3 sequence reads: CASSWGAGTDSYEQYF. The DNA of the CDR3 is TGTGCCAGCAGTTGGGGTGCGGGGACAGACTCCTACGAGCAGTACTTC.

V gene TRBV18 combines with J gene TRBJ1-2, with D uncertain. Germline V lookup: CDR1 KGHSH, CDR2 LQKENI. The CDR3 covers 13 residues. V lost 2 bases, J lost 5 bases, and 9 bases lay in between. DNA for the CDR3: TGTGCCAGCTCACCAGCTCCAGATTATGGCTACACCTTC. This sequence encodes CASSPAPDYGYTF.

J is TRBJ2-7 and V is TRBV7-9, with 7 bases fitting TRBD1. Germline CDR1 reads SEHNR; CDR2 reads FQNEAQ (reference sequence). V shed 1 base and J 0 bases; nucleotides not matched to a gene: 3. The CDR3 consists of 15 residues. CDR3 in amino acids: CASSLVGTASYEQYF. In DNA form, the CDR3 reads TGTGCCAGCAGCTTAGTCGGGACAGCCTCCTACGAGCAGTACTTC.

This sequence joins TRBV28 and TRBJ2-5; TRBD2 aligns across 8 bases. Trimming at V came to 6 bases and at J to 1 base, leaving 4 bases not matched to a gene. The germline gives CDR1 MDHEN, CDR2 SYDVKM. The length of the CDR3 is 14 residues. The CDR3 loop is CASRVAGPQETQYF. DNA of the CDR3: TGTGCCAGCAGGGTAGCGGGGCCCCAAGAGACCCAGTACTTC. Full variable domain (missing parts from reference TRBV28 and TRBJ2-5): DVKVTQSSRYLVKRTGEKVFLECVQDMDHENMFWYRQDPGLGLRLIYFSYDVKMKEKGDIPEGYSVSREKKERFSLILESASTNQTSMYLCASRVAGPQETQYFGPGTRLLVL.

The chain uses TRBV7-2 and TRBJ2-1; TRBD2 matches 15 bases. Germline CDR1 and CDR2: SGHTA and FQGNSA. The CDR3 sequence is 17 residues long. V gave up 5 bases and J gave up 6 bases; unmatched junction bases: 8. In DNA form, the CDR3 reads TGTGCCAGCAGCCTCCAAGGACTAGCGGGGGGGGGCAATGAGCAGTTCTTC. As protein: CASSLQGLAGGGNEQFF.

Only a few counts were recorded for this clone. The chain couples TRBV9 to TRBJ1-5, with 11 bases identical to TRBD1. Per germline, CDR1 SGDLS and CDR2 YYNGEE. V lost 2 bases, J lost 5 bases, and 0 bases stayed unmatched. The CDR3 is 14 residues long. CDR3 sequence reads: CASSVGQGDQPQHF. The CDR3, as DNA: TGTGCCAGCAGCGTGGGACAGGGGGATCAGCCCCAGCATTTT.

This chain uses TRBV2 with TRBJ1-2, with D possibly being TRBD1 (6 bases). Per the germline V gene, CDR1 is SNHLY and CDR2 is FYNNEI. Trimming took 4 bases from V and 8 from J, leaving 14 bases between them. This CDR3 has 13 residues. The CDR3: CASSAKTGGGYTF. In DNA, the CDR3 is TGTGCCAGCAGTGCGAAGACAGGAGGAGGCTACACCTTC. The whole variable domain, remainder taken from reference TRBV2 and TRBJ1-2, is EPEVTQTPSHQVTQMGQEVILRCVPISNHLYFYWYRQILGQKVEFLVSFYNNEISEKSEIFDDQFSVERPDGSNFTLKIRSTKLEDSAMYFCASSAKTGGGYTFGSGTRLTVV.

This chain links TRBV9 with TRBJ2-1, with D unclear. Germline V gene sequence: CDR1 SGDLS, CDR2 YYNGEE. V was cut by 0 bases and J by 9 bases, with 16 bases left in between. This CDR3 comprises 15 residues. Written as DNA, the CDR3 is TGTGCCAGCAGCGTAGCCCTAGGCACCGGTGGTGAGCAGTTCTTC. It codes for CASSVALGTGGEQFF.

DNA for the CDR3: TGTGCCAGCAGCTTATACGGGGGACAGGAAAACACCGGGGAGCTGTTTTTT. It yields the protein CASSLYGGQENTGELFF. The V and J genes are TRBV11-1 and TRBJ2-2, with TRBD1 matching over 8 bases. J gave up 2 bases and V 2 bases, and 7 bases lay outside the gene matches. Germline CDR1 is SGHAT and CDR2 is FQDESV (reference sequence). The CDR3 is 17 residues long.

V and J are TRBV6-1 and TRBJ1-2, with 9 bases aligning to TRBD1. Trimming cost V 6 bases and J 4 bases; bases outside gene matches: 6. Germline values: CDR1 MNHNS, CDR2 SASEGT. This CDR3 has 14 amino acids. CDR3 bases: TGTGCCAGCAGCCCGGGACAGGGACCCTATGGCTACACCTTC. This gives the protein CASSPGQGPYGYTF.

The chain joins TRBV4-3 to TRBJ1-2; perhaps TRBD1 as D (5 bases). Deletions cut 1 base from V and 2 bases from J, with 11 bases between. The CDR3 covers 15 residues. The germline V gene has CDR1 LGHNA and CDR2 YSLEER. This CDR3 is CASSQGAQGNYGYTF. CDR3 DNA sequence: TGCGCCAGCAGCCAAGGGGCTCAGGGAAACTATGGCTACACCTTC.

CDR3 amino acids: CASSYDRGEAFF. The CDR3 DNA follows: TGTGCCAGCAGTTATGACAGGGGCGAAGCTTTCTTT. The chain couples TRBV5-5 to TRBJ1-1; 8 nucleotides match TRBD1. CDR1 and CDR2 (germline): SGHKS, YYEKEE (reference sequence). The CDR3 has 12 amino acids. The V gene end was trimmed by 5 bases and the J gene end by 8 bases; junction bases not matched to a gene: 5.

This clone occurred once. The chain uses TRBV30 and TRBJ2-5; no firm D call. The DNA matches TRBJ2-7 better at its end, which makes the J call doubtful. The CDR3 totals 13 residues. Germline lookup yields CDR1 GTSNPN and CDR2 SVGIG (reference sequence). The CDR3 loop reads CAWSELRTYEQYF. The CDR3 nucleotides are TGTGCCTGGAGTGAATTAAGAACCTACGAGCAGTACTTC.

The rearrangement links TRBV18 to TRBJ1-5, with D possibly TRBD1 on 5 matching bases. CDR1 KGHSH and CDR2 LQKENI come from the germline V gene. The CDR3 consists of 14 residues. Trimming shortened V by 2 bases and J by 3 bases, and 8 bases separated the two germline ends. In DNA form, the CDR3 reads TGTGCCAGCTCACCAGGGGCCCTCAATCAGCCCCAGCATTTT. This sequence encodes CASSPGALNQPQHF.

The chain employs TRBV19 and TRBJ1-1; the D gene is possibly TRBD1 (5 bases). Between the trimmed V and J ends, which lost 3 bases and 5 bases, there was a span of 13 bases. The germline V gene has CDR1 LNHDA and CDR2 SQIVND (reference sequence). The CDR3 consists of 14 residues. CDR3 sequence reads: CASSIGSGVTEAFF. The CDR3 nucleotides are TGTGCCAGTAGTATTGGATCGGGGGTGACTGAAGCTTTCTTT.

The genes are TRBV7-8 and TRBJ2-3; 12 bases align to TRBD2. Losses at the gene ends were 1 base for V and 5 bases for J; bases not matched to a gene: 7. The CDR3 contains 17 residues. The V gene's germline CDR1 is SGHVS and CDR2 FQNEAQ. The CDR3 loop reads CASSLGASGGAGDTQYF. CDR3 in DNA: TGTGCCAGCAGCTTAGGGGCTAGCGGGGGGGCCGGAGATACGCAGTATTTT.

The rearrangement uses TRBV6-1 and TRBJ2-1, with D tentatively TRBD1 (6 bases). This CDR3 comprises 14 residues. The germline V gene encodes CDR1 MNHNS and CDR2 SASEGT. V lost 0 bases to trimming and J lost 7 bases, with 10 bases between them. The CDR3 DNA follows: TGTGCCAGCAGTGAAGCGATGGGGGCGAATGAGCAGTTCTTC. Translation gives CASSEAMGANEQFF.

The CDR3 is CASAMRTGTYEQYF. The CDR3 DNA is TGTGCCAGCGCAATGAGGACAGGGACCTACGAGCAGTACTTC. The rearrangement links TRBV6-1 to TRBJ2-7; 8 bases line up with TRBD1. Trimming at V came to 8 bases and at J to 2 bases, leaving 8 bases not matched to a gene. Per germline, CDR1 MNHNS and CDR2 SASEGT. CDR3 length equals 14 residues.

The V call is TRBV2, the J call TRBJ2-7; D possibly corresponds to TRBD1 (6 bases). CDR1 SNHLY and CDR2 FYNNEI come from the germline V gene. V gave up 7 bases and J gave up 0 bases, with 13 bases separating them. This CDR3 region has 14 residues. CDR3 sequence: CASTVGDISYEQYF. CDR3 DNA: TGTGCCAGCACTGTTGGGGACATCTCCTACGAGCAGTACTTC.

The V gene is TRBV19, the J gene TRBJ2-3; 10 bases map to TRBD2. The CDR3 has 14 amino acids. V lost 6 bases to trimming and J lost 5 bases; unmatched junction nucleotides: 5. Germline loops: CDR1 LNHDA, CDR2 SQIVND (reference sequence). The CDR3 loop is CASSSSGRGDTQYF. CDR3 nucleotides: TGTGCCAGTAGCTCTAGCGGGAGAGGAGATACGCAGTATTTT. The full variable domain, rest sourced from reference TRBV19 and TRBJ2-3, is DGGITQSPKYLFRKEGQNVTLSCEQNLNHDAMYWYRQDPGQGLRLIYYSQIVNDFQKGDIAEGYSVSREKKESFPLTVTSAQKNPTAFYLCASSSSGRGDTQYFGPGTRLTVL.

The chain couples TRBV5-1 to TRBJ2-3, with 8 bases lining up with TRBD2. The CDR3 consists of 16 residues. V lost 0 bases to trimming and J lost 3 bases; unmatched junction nucleotides: 6. Germline V lookup: CDR1 SGHRS, CDR2 YFSETQ. CDR3 protein: CASSLAGRLATDTQYF. The DNA for the CDR3 is TGCGCCAGCAGCTTGGCGGGGAGACTAGCGACAGATACGCAGTATTTT.

This clone is classed as medium-sized. This chain connects TRBV27 to TRBJ2-7; 13 bases match TRBD2. J was trimmed by 0 bases and V by 4 bases; bases with no gene match: 6. This CDR3 region has 17 residues. The V gene's germline CDR1 is MNHEY and CDR2 SMNVEV (reference sequence). The CDR3 spells CASSSFGLAGASYEQYF. In DNA form, the CDR3 reads TGTGCCAGCAGTTCCTTCGGACTAGCGGGAGCCTCCTACGAGCAGTACTTC.

This clone was found once. This chain joins TRBV5-1 and TRBJ2-3; a possible D gene is TRBD1 (5 bases). This CDR3 spans 16 amino acids. Germline V gene data show CDR1 as SGHRS and CDR2 as YFSETQ. Trimming shortened V by 0 bases and J by 0 bases, and 11 bases separated the two germline ends. The CDR3 reads CASSLDGAVSTDTQYF. CDR3 in DNA: TGCGCCAGCAGCTTGGATGGGGCGGTAAGCACAGATACGCAGTATTTT.

This chain connects TRBV2 to TRBJ2-1, with 12 bases identical to TRBD2. Per the germline V gene, CDR1 is SNHLY and CDR2 is FYNNEI. Trimming took 6 bases from V and 7 from J; bases not matched to a gene: 1. The CDR3 sequence is 13 residues long. Here the CDR3 DNA reads TGTGCCAGCAGGACTAGCGGGAGAAATGAGCAGTTCTTC. It specifies CASRTSGRNEQFF.

The V call is TRBV29-1, the J call TRBJ2-5, with D perhaps matching TRBD1 (5 bases). CDR1 is SQVTM, CDR2 ANQGSEA, per germline. The CDR3 totals 12 residues. V was cut by 2 bases and J by 5 bases, with 9 bases left in between. The CDR3 sequence: CSVETGRETQYF. The CDR3 DNA reads TGCAGCGTTGAAACAGGCAGGGAGACCCAGTACTTC.

The chain links TRBV30 to TRBJ1-6, with D possibly being TRBD1 (6 bases). The germline CDR1 and CDR2 sequences are GTSNPN and SVGIG (reference sequence). This CDR3 spans 13 amino acids. Trimming took 1 base from V and 8 from J, leaving 9 bases between them. CDR3 nucleotide sequence: TGTGCCTGGAGTGAGGGGGTATATTCACCCCTCCACTTT. It yields the protein CAWSEGVYSPLHF. The whole variable domain, remainder taken from reference TRBV30 and TRBJ1-6, is SQTIHQWPATLVQPVGSPLSLECTVEGTSNPNLYWYRQAAGRGLQLLFYSVGIGQISSEVPQNLSASRPQDRQFILSSKKLLLSDSGFYLCAWSEGVYSPLHFGNGTRLTVT.

This chain joins TRBV27 and TRBJ2-7, with D tentatively TRBD2 (6 bases). CDR1 and CDR2 from the germline V gene are MNHEY and SMNVEV (reference sequence). This CDR3 is built from 14 residues. Trimming left V 2 bases short and J 7 bases short, with 15 bases between. The CDR3 spells CASSLPLGLWEQYF. The CDR3 bases are TGTGCCAGCAGTTTACCACTGGGACTTTGGGAGCAGTACTTC.

J is TRBJ1-4 and V is TRBV6-6; tentative D call: TRBD1 (6 bases). The germline V and J ends were trimmed by 6 bases and 5 bases, with 13 bases remaining between them. In germline, CDR1 is MNHNY, CDR2 SVGAGI (reference sequence). CDR3 length: 14 amino acids. The CDR3 coding sequence is TGTGCCAGCAGGAGGACAGCCCAGAATGAAAAACTGTTTTTT. Protein sequence: CASRRTAQNEKLFF.

The chain links TRBV7-9 to TRBJ2-3; D is undetermined. V lost 0 bases and J lost 4, with 5 bases in between. The length of the CDR3 is 13 residues. Germline V gives CDR1 SEHNR, CDR2 FQNEAQ (reference sequence). For the CDR3, the DNA is TGTGCCAGCAGCTTAGCGTCGGCAGATACGCAGTATTTT. Protein: CASSLASADTQYF. The complete variable domain, with remaining parts taken from reference TRBV7-9 and TRBJ2-3, reads DTGVSQNPRHKITKRGQNVTFRCDPISEHNRLYWYRQTLGQGPEFLTYFQNEAQLEKSRLLSDRFSAERPKGSFSTLEIQRTEQGDSAMYLCASSLASADTQYFGPGTRLTVL.